The entry below describes one T cell receptor beta chain. Its antigen is currently not known. Within one base of it there is no much larger clone, and no base qualities were kept. In light of the paper, this sample's time point label describes: roughly 27 days on oral tofacitinib. In light of the paper, this sample's treatment or condition label describes: oral pan-JAK inhibitor, 5-10 mg twice daily. From alopecia areata patients, peripheral blood was collected along with lesional scalp punch biopsies. PBMCs were separated by density centrifugation and stained for CD3, CD4 and CD8, after which CD4+ and CD8+ T cells were sorted on a FACSAria. The library was produced with the immunoSEQ multiplex PCR assay. For TCR sequencing, RNA was extracted from every sample and reverse transcribed into cDNA to serve as template. SuperScript III was used for first-strand cDNA synthesis, primed with a 2:1 mix of oligo-dT and random hexamers. A synthetic immune receptor repertoire was used to measure amplification bias, and any remaining bias was corrected computationally. Under the source paper's analysis protocol: Raw reads were preprocessed to remove errors, and CDR3 was defined by IMGT conventions from the conserved cysteine to phenylalanine. To get clonality, Shannon entropy was normalized by log2 of the number of productive unique TCRs and the result was subtracted from 1. CD4 or CD8 identity of scalp clones was inferred by cross-referencing scalp TCRbeta sequences with sorted blood CD4 and CD8 repertoires. TCRdb holds this immuneACCESS table with in-frame rearrangements only. Some clones are missing; in checked studies, unresolved V genes explain under half, and the rest has no known cause. V and J calls and clone size are copied from that table; D and trimming were computed from the DNA. The sample contains 150,000 or so clones, about 85% of them found a single time. The leading ten clones occupy approximately 13% of the sample.

These data come from a study of CD8+ T cells in alopecia areata (dated by TCRdb to about 2018). General notes on the study: The treated patients took part in an open-label pilot trial in which moderate-to-severe alopecia areata was treated with oral tofacitinib at 5 to 10 mg twice daily. Patients received tofacitinib for 6 to 18 months and were then followed off drug for 6 months to check for delayed response and recurrence. Disease severity in treated patients was measured with the SALT score, which quantifies the percentage of affected scalp surface area. To study T cell clonal expansion in alopecia areata, the researchers applied high-throughput TCRbeta sequencing to both the C3H/HeJ mouse model and human patients. Human TCRbeta sequencing covered scalp tissue and sorted CD4+ and CD8+ peripheral blood T cells from patchy and totalis/universalis alopecia areata patients and healthy controls. Biopsies were taken from tofacitinib-treated patients at baseline and again at 4 and 24 weeks into treatment, and several of those patients also had a later scalp biopsy. Scalp clonality was compared among normal scalp (n=4), patchy alopecia areata scalp (n=8), and alopecia totalis/universalis scalp (n=8). RNA was obtained with the PAXgene miRNA kit for fixed scalp, the miRNeasy kit for PBMCs, and the RNeasy kit for mouse skin. immunoSEQ multiplex PCR using 35 Vbeta forward primers and 13 Jbeta reverse primers was used to amplify TCRbeta CDR3 regions.

Findings and caveats that apply to the study as a whole: Shared TCR sequences between patients were less evident than in mice, which may be partly attributable to HLA diversity in the patient population. Many expanded lesional clones persisted in scalp and blood during tofacitinib treatment, which may partly explain relapse after stopping treatment. Tofacitinib significantly decreased scalp clonality and the number of expanded CD8+ clones among the top 100 scalp clones. Unlike mouse skin, which is dominated by gammadelta T cells, normal human skin has resident alphabeta T cells that are also sequenced, and this complicates analysis of the scalp TCR repertoire. Higher clonality and more expanded CD8+ clones were observed in lesional scalp than in normal scalp, particularly in alopecia totalis/universalis, a finding suggestive of antigenic drive. Because the treated cohort was small and had only one nonresponder, larger studies are needed to examine links between baseline CD8+ expansion and response.

From cysteine to phenylalanine, the CDR3 is 15 amino acids long. Only CDR3 DNA remains: 45 bases, in frame from the first base. CDR1 SEHNR and CDR2 FQNEAQ are derived from the germline V gene (reference sequence). At the junction V is shortened by 3 bases and J by 7 bases; bases outside the gene matches: 9. The sequence is built from TRBV7-9 and TRBJ2-1, with 7 middle bases fitting TRBD2. Sequenced material: CD8+ T cells sorted from blood, taken at week 4, from a patient treated with tofacitinib. This TCR came from a human donor with alopecia areata. The CDR3 protein sequence reads: CASSFSETSRNEQFF. The nucleotides are TGTGCCAGCAGCTTCTCCGAGACTAGCAGAAATGAGCAGTTCTTC.